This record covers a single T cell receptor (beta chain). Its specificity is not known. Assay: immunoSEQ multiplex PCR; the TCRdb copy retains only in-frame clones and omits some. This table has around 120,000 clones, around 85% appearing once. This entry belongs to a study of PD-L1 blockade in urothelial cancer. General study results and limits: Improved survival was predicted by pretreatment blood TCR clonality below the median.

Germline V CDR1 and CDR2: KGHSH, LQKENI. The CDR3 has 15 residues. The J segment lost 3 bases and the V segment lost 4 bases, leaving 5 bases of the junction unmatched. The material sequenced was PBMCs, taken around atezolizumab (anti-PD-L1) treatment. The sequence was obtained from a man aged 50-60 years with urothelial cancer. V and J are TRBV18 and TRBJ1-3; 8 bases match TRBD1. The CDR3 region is CASSQMDRVGNTIYF. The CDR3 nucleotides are TGTGCCAGCTCACAAATGGACAGGGTTGGAAACACCATATATTTT.